This T cell receptor beta chain came from a study of CD8 T cells in Susac syndrome. Whole-study findings and limits: Regarding the TCR sequencing and HLA analysis, the study admitted that a relatively small number of individuals were involved.

Trimming at V came to 6 bases and at J to 5 bases, leaving 4 bases not matched to a gene. CDR1 and CDR2 (germline): SEHNR, FQNEAQ (reference sequence). This CDR3 is built from 13 residues. Points on this clonotype: Its antigen is unidentified.

TCR beta sequencing covered blood CD8+ and CD4+ T cells. Roughly 0.45 to 1 ug RNA was reverse transcribed with random hexamers. Amplification of TCR beta CDR3 spanned 54 Vbeta and 13 Jbeta via immunoSEQ multiplex PCR. TCRdb ran MiXCR on the immunoSEQ multiplex PCR reads and lists one entry per CDR3 protein. The table has 250,000 to 300,000 distinct CDR3 sequences, around nine tenths seen once. The chain couples TRBV7-9 to TRBJ2-1; 7 nucleotides agree with TRBD2. The source of this sequence is a human donor with multiple sclerosis. The sample was CD8+ T cells from PBMCs. In nucleotides, the CDR3 is TGTGCCAGCAGAAGCGGGATCGACAATGAGCAGTTCTTC. This translates into CASRSGIDNEQFF.